The 14 T cell receptor beta chains below come from one sample, sequenced in a study of regulatory T cells in long-lasting Graves disease. Specified time point: persistent/refractory GD, antithyroid drugs over 5 years with positive TRAb. The TCR library was made from RNA that had been extracted from PBMCs in TRIzol. According to the study, TCR beta libraries were built with iRepertoire HTBI primers and CDR3-region Arm-PCR. TCRdb analysed the multiplex PCR reads with MiXCR anew, one entry per CDR3 protein. The profile shows hundreds of thousands of distinct CDR3 sequences, less than 25% of them singletons. This material consisted of peripheral blood mononuclear cells (PBMCs), taken when the disease was refractory, from a patient treated with antithyroid drugs. All receptors derive from a female donor with Graves disease.

The chain joins TRBV5-1 to TRBJ2-2, with D perhaps TRBD1 or TRBD2 (5 bases each). The CDR3 totals 15 residues. V lost 4 bases and J 0 bases, leaving 10 bases between the germline ends. Per the germline V gene, CDR1 is SGHRS and CDR2 is YFSETQ. The CDR3 DNA reads TGCGCCAGCAGCCCGTGGGGACCGAACACCGGGGAGCTGTTTTTT. Its protein is CASSPWGPNTGELFF.

The V call is TRBV27, the J call TRBJ2-1; D is uncertain. There are 13 residues in the CDR3. V lost 4 bases to trimming and J lost 6 bases, with 10 bases between them. Germline CDR1 MNHEY, CDR2 SMNVEV (reference sequence). The CDR3: CASSSPSFNEQFF. The CDR3 DNA sequence: TGTGCCAGCAGTTCGCCTAGTTTCAATGAGCAGTTCTTC.

This clonotype was observed a single time. The V call is TRBV20-1, the J call TRBJ1-1; D is undetermined. This CDR3 has 13 residues. From germline, CDR1 is DFQATT and CDR2 SNEGSKA (reference sequence). The V and J ends lost 0 bases and 7 bases respectively, with 12 bases between them. The CDR3 spells CSARDLSKFEAFF. The DNA of the CDR3 is TGCAGTGCTAGAGATTTGTCCAAATTTGAAGCTTTCTTT.

This clonotype was observed a handful of times. The V gene is TRBV11-2, the J gene TRBJ1-2, with 8 bases that match TRBD1. With V trimmed by 5 bases and J by 6 bases, 5 bases remained unmatched. The CDR3 totals 13 residues. The V gene's germline CDR1 is SGHAT and CDR2 FQNNGV. The CDR3 here is CASSQGQVDGYTF. The CDR3 DNA is TGTGCCAGCAGCCAGGGACAGGTCGATGGCTACACCTTC.

The rearrangement uses TRBV19 and TRBJ1-1; tentatively, D is TRBD1 (5 bases). This CDR3 spans 14 amino acids. Germline CDR1 LNHDA, CDR2 SQIVND (reference sequence). Trimming removed 3 bases from V and 5 bases from J, with 13 bases in between. CDR3 DNA: TGTGCCAGTAGTATGGGACGGCGGGGGACTGAAGCTTTCTTT. Amino acid sequence: CASSMGRRGTEAFF.

This clonotype was detected many times. The chain recombines TRBV30 with TRBJ1-3, with unresolved D. The CDR3 has 13 residues. With 4 bases removed from V and 2 bases from J, the gap between germline ends came to 9 bases. CDR1 GTSNPN and CDR2 SVGIG come from the germline V gene (reference sequence). CDR3 in amino acids: CAWIPNTGNTIYF. CDR3 sequence (DNA): TGTGCCTGGATCCCGAACACTGGAAACACCATATATTTT.

This clonotype has at least ten counts. The J gene is TRBJ2-5, the V gene TRBV3-1; 8 positions agree with TRBD2. Per the germline V gene, CDR1 is LGHDT and CDR2 is YNNKEL (reference sequence). V was pared by 0 bases and J by 11 bases, with 8 bases of the junction left unmatched. The CDR3 runs 14 residues. CDR3 sequence (DNA): TGTGCCAGCAGCCAAGACGCGGCGGGAGGTTGGCAGTACTTC. Translating gives CASSQDAAGGWQYF.

The V gene is TRBV19, the J gene TRBJ1-1; D call uncertain. Germline V lookup: CDR1 LNHDA, CDR2 SQIVND (reference sequence). This CDR3 contains 11 residues. The V end lost 1 base, the J end lost 8 bases, and 5 bases lay between the germline ends. The CDR3 nucleotides read TGTGCCAGTAGTATAGTCTGCGAAGCTTTCTTT. It specifies CASSIVCEAFF. Full variable domain (rest looked up from reference TRBV19 and TRBJ1-1): DGGITQSPKYLFRKEGQNVTLSCEQNLNHDAMYWYRQDPGQGLRLIYYSQIVNDFQKGDIAEGYSVSREKKESFPLTVTSAQKNPTAFYLCASSIVCEAFFGQGTRLTVV.

The chain joins TRBV4-3 to TRBJ2-5; perhaps TRBD1 as D (5 bases). The CDR3 consists of 14 residues. The germline V and J ends were trimmed by 3 bases and 4 bases, with 12 bases remaining between them. CDR1 and CDR2 from the germline V gene are LGHNA and YSLEER. The CDR3 DNA sequence: TGCGCCAGCAGCCAGGGCAGGGATGGAGAGACCCAGTACTTC. It translates to CASSQGRDGETQYF.

This clonotype was observed a handful of times. This sequence joins TRBV6-1 and TRBJ2-7; tentative D call: TRBD2 (6 bases). CDR3 length equals 15 residues. Deletions cut 7 bases from V and 0 bases from J, with 16 bases between. Germline assignment: CDR1 MNHNS and CDR2 SASEGT. The CDR3 DNA reads TGTGCCAGCAAAGATCCACCGGGGGTCTCCTACGAGCAGTACTTC. It yields the protein CASKDPPGVSYEQYF.

In this sample, this clonotype turned up once. This chain joins TRBV6-4 and TRBJ2-3; the match to TRBD1 covers 8 bases. CDR3 size: 16 residues. With 7 bases clipped from V and 10 bases from J, the junction kept 19 bases outside the gene matches. The germline V gene has CDR1 MRHNA and CDR2 SNTAGT. The CDR3 bases are TGTGCCAGCACACCCCTAAGCGGACAGGGAGGTCGCTCGCAGTATTTT. Its translation: CASTPLSGQGGRSQYF.

This clonotype was detected only a few times. This chain joins TRBV12-3 or TRBV12-4 and TRBJ2-3; D is unclear. With 2 bases removed from V and 5 bases from J, the gap between germline ends came to 5 bases. The CDR3 runs to 12 residues. The CDR3 is CASSLKGDTQYF. DNA of the CDR3: TGTGCCAGCAGTTTAAAGGGAGATACGCAGTATTTT.

Only a few counts were recorded for this clonotype. The rearrangement joins TRBV28 to TRBJ2-7; possibly TRBD1 or TRBD2 for D (5 bases each). Trimming took off 6 bases at V and 2 bases at J, with 14 bases between the two ends. The germline V gene has CDR1 MDHEN and CDR2 SYDVKM. CDR3 length equals 14 residues. In DNA form, the CDR3 reads TGTGCCAGCAGATCCGGGACGGCAACCTACGAGCAGTACTTC. It codes for CASRSGTATYEQYF.

This sequence joins TRBV6-2 or TRBV6-3 and TRBJ1-1; maybe TRBD1 (6 bases). The CDR3 spans 15 residues. V dropped 0 bases and J dropped 7 bases, with 15 bases sitting between them. Per germline, CDR1 MNHEY and CDR2 SVGEGT. CDR3 nucleotides: TGTGCCAGCAGTTACTCGGGGGGGCCCGGTTTTGAAGCTTTCTTT. Encoded protein: CASSYSGGPGFEAFF.